This T cell receptor (beta chain) was obtained from a study of CD8 T cells in ankylosing spondylitis. TCRdb ran MiXCR on the 5' RACE reads and lists one entry per CDR3 protein. This table has some 200,000 distinct CDR3 sequences, around 13% appearing once. Looked up from germline, CDR1 is MNHEY and CDR2 is SVGAGI. The CDR3 covers 13 residues. V lost 1 base to trimming and J lost 8 bases, with 11 bases between them. Sample: blood, either unsorted or a sorted T cell fraction (not recorded which). This chain connects TRBV6-5 to TRBJ1-2, with a weak D call TRBD1 (6 bases). The TCR was taken from a male donor with ankylosing spondylitis or in good health (not recorded which). CDR3 nucleotide sequence: TGTGCCAGCAGTTACTTAGGGGGTGGGGGCTACACCTTC. Translating gives CASSYLGGGGYTF.